One and the same sample provided the 26 T cell receptor beta chains below, sequenced in a study of T cell responses to AZD1222 COVID-19 vaccine. Only in-frame clones appear in the TCRdb table, and some are missing; sequencing was by immunoSEQ multiplex PCR. The table lists about 130,000 clones, about 94% of them singletons. The material was peripheral blood, obtained on day 0 of AZD1222 vaccination. Receptors were obtained from an adult in good health.

This chain uses TRBV10-3 with TRBJ2-1, with TRBD2 matching over 9 bases. This CDR3 contains 15 residues. Germline assignment: CDR1 ENHRY and CDR2 SYGVKD. The trim removed 0 bases at V and 9 bases at J, leaving 6 bases unmatched. In nucleotides, the CDR3 is TGTGCCATCAGTGAGTCCCTAGCGGGAAGTCTTGAGCAGTTCTTC. This translates into CAISESLAGSLEQFF.

This sequence joins TRBV5-5 and TRBJ1-2; D perhaps matches TRBD1 (6 bases). V dropped 0 bases and J dropped 4 bases, with 16 bases sitting between them. The length of the CDR3 is 16 residues. In germline, CDR1 is SGHKS, CDR2 YYEKEE (reference sequence). CDR3: CASSLEVGGRGYGYTF. The CDR3 DNA follows: TGTGCCAGCAGCTTGGAGGTGGGGGGCCGGGGCTATGGCTACACCTTC. The full variable domain, completed using reference TRBV5-5 and TRBJ1-2, is DAGVTQSPTHLIKTRGQQVTLRCSPISGHKSVSWYQQVLGQGPQFIFQYYEKEERGRGNFPDRFSARQFPNYSSELNVNALLLGDSALYLCASSLEVGGRGYGYTFGSGTRLTVV.

The rearrangement links TRBV5-1 to TRBJ2-7; D is uncertain. Trimming pared 0 bases from V and 6 bases from J, leaving 13 bases between. The length of the CDR3 is 14 residues. Germline-derived CDR1 and CDR2 are SGHRS and YFSETQ. The CDR3 bases are TGCGCCAGCAGCTTGGAATGGCTAGAAGGCGAGCAGTACTTC. Protein product: CASSLEWLEGEQYF.

This chain joins TRBV6-5 and TRBJ1-5, with a weak D call TRBD1 (5 bases). Germline V CDR1 and CDR2: MNHEY, SVGAGI. This CDR3 has 14 residues. V lost 8 bases, J lost 0 bases, and 11 bases lay in between. The CDR3 nucleotides are TGTGCCAGCGGGACCGGCCCTAGCAATCAGCCCCAGCATTTT. Protein sequence: CASGTGPSNQPQHF.

This rearrangement joins TRBV3-1 (or the pseudogene TRBV3-2) to TRBJ1-1, with 7 bases lining up with TRBD1. The CDR3 is 14 amino acids. Germline CDR1 reads LGHDT; CDR2 reads YNNKEL (reference sequence). V shed 2 bases, J shed 4 bases, and the junction held 4 bases outside the gene matches. The CDR3 bases are TGTGCCAGCAGCCAAAACGACAGGGTCACTGAAGCTTTCTTT. Translated, it gives CASSQNDRVTEAFF.

The J gene is TRBJ1-1, the V gene TRBV11-3; D remains ambiguous. Trimming removed 3 bases at V and 5 bases at J, with 10 bases between. Germline lookup yields CDR1 SGHNT and CDR2 YENEEA. The CDR3 loop spans 13 amino acids. CDR3 amino acids: CASSFSGVTEAFF. Here the CDR3 DNA reads TGTGCCAGCAGCTTCAGCGGGGTAACTGAAGCTTTCTTT.

The chain joins TRBV28 to TRBJ1-6, with 7 bases identical to TRBD1. The CDR3 loop spans 15 amino acids. The V gene's germline CDR1 is MDHEN and CDR2 SYDVKM. With V trimmed by 3 bases and J by 6 bases, 5 bases remained unmatched. CDR3 sequence reads: CASSFTDRVNSPLHF. The CDR3 DNA sequence: TGTGCCAGCAGTTTTACAGACAGGGTTAATTCACCCCTCCACTTT.

The chain couples TRBV5-1 to TRBJ1-2; 8 bases align to TRBD1. Germline CDR1 SGHRS, CDR2 YFSETQ. V lost 7 bases to trimming and J lost 2 bases; unmatched junction nucleotides: 10. This CDR3 region has 15 residues. CDR3 nucleotides: TGCGCCAGCCGATCTATGGACAGGGCCAACTATGGCTACACCTTC. Translation: CASRSMDRANYGYTF.

V usage is TRBV5-6 and J usage is TRBJ2-1, with D possibly TRBD1 on 6 matching bases. The V and J ends lost 3 bases and 4 bases respectively, with 17 bases between them. This CDR3 contains 16 residues. Germline V gene sequence: CDR1 SGHDT, CDR2 YYEEEE. The CDR3 nucleotides are TGTGCCAGCAGCTCCTACATCGACAGGCGATACAATGAGCAGTTCTTC. Its translation: CASSSYIDRRYNEQFF.

The rearrangement uses TRBV7-9 and TRBJ1-1; D is unresolved. Trimming shortened V by 6 bases and J by 1 base, and 15 bases separated the two germline ends. This CDR3 is built from 15 residues. The germline gives CDR1 SEHNR, CDR2 FQNEAQ (reference sequence). CDR3 loop: CASSSGYLQNTEAFF. The DNA for the CDR3 is TGTGCCAGCAGTTCGGGTTACCTTCAGAACACTGAAGCTTTCTTT.

The rearrangement uses TRBV19 and TRBJ1-1, with 10 bases fitting TRBD1. Trimming at V came to 5 bases and at J to 6 bases, leaving 9 bases not matched to a gene. This CDR3 spans 15 amino acids. The germline V gene encodes CDR1 LNHDA and CDR2 SQIVND (reference sequence). CDR3 in DNA: TGTGCCAGTAGTTCTCGGACAGGGGGGGACTCTGAAGCTTTCTTT. It codes for CASSSRTGGDSEAFF. Full variable domain (outside the CDR3, taken from reference TRBV19 and TRBJ1-1): DGGITQSPKYLFRKEGQNVTLSCEQNLNHDAMYWYRQDPGQGLRLIYYSQIVNDFQKGDIAEGYSVSREKKESFPLTVTSAQKNPTAFYLCASSSRTGGDSEAFFGQGTRLTVV.

This clone was observed once. This chain uses TRBV2 with TRBJ2-5, with TRBD1 identical over 7 bases. The ends lost 7 bases at V and 7 bases at J; junction bases unmatched: 12. CDR1 SNHLY and CDR2 FYNNEI come from the germline V gene. The CDR3 spans 14 residues. CDR3 sequence: CASNSGQVKATQYF. In nucleotides, the CDR3 is TGTGCCAGCAACTCCGGACAGGTAAAGGCGACCCAGTACTTC.

The gene calls are TRBV11-2 and TRBJ2-5; TRBD2 agrees at 11 bases. This CDR3 spans 16 amino acids. V gave up 5 bases and J gave up 2 bases; unmatched junction bases: 7. Germline V gene sequence: CDR1 SGHAT, CDR2 FQNNGV. CDR3 region: CASSAGTSGGQETQYF. In DNA form, the CDR3 reads TGTGCCAGCAGCGCGGGGACTAGCGGAGGACAAGAGACCCAGTACTTC.

V gene TRBV18 combines with J gene TRBJ1-2; D is ambiguous. Germline-derived CDR1 and CDR2 are KGHSH and LQKENI. The length of the CDR3 is 17 residues. V gave up 0 bases and J gave up 4 bases, with 18 bases separating them. Written as DNA, the CDR3 is TGTGCCAGCTCACCACCTCCAGGACGTCGCGTGCGCTATGGCTACACCTTC. It is translated as CASSPPPGRRVRYGYTF.

This clone was observed a handful of times. V is TRBV5-1 and J is TRBJ2-2; 12 positions match TRBD2. Germline V lookup: CDR1 SGHRS, CDR2 YFSETQ. CDR3 length equals 17 residues. J was trimmed by 7 bases and V by 3 bases; bases with no gene match: 10. CDR3 DNA sequence: TGCGCCAGCAGCTCACCCGGGACTAGCGGGCGAGACGGGGAGCTGTTTTTT. This translates into CASSSPGTSGRDGELFF.

V and J are TRBV7-9 and TRBJ1-4, with unresolved D. Germline CDR1 is SEHNR and CDR2 is FQNEAQ (reference sequence). The CDR3 totals 15 residues. V dropped 2 bases and J dropped 11 bases, with 18 bases sitting between them. Here the CDR3 reads CASSLYQDFNLKLFF. CDR3 sequence (DNA): TGTGCCAGCAGCTTATACCAAGACTTTAATCTGAAACTGTTTTTT. Full variable domain (outside the CDR3, taken from reference TRBV7-9 and TRBJ1-4): DTGVSQNPRHKITKRGQNVTFRCDPISEHNRLYWYRQTLGQGPEFLTYFQNEAQLEKSRLLSDRFSAERPKGSFSTLEIQRTEQGDSAMYLCASSLYQDFNLKLFFGSGTQLSVL.

V and J are TRBV11-1 and TRBJ1-4, with 7 positions matching TRBD1. The V segment lost 5 bases and the J segment 8 bases; nucleotides outside the gene matches: 8. Germline V gene lookup returns CDR1 SGHAT and CDR2 FQDESV (reference sequence). CDR3 size: 14 residues. This CDR3 reads CASSEEGAGEKLFF. CDR3 bases: TGTGCCAGCAGCGAAGAGGGGGCGGGAGAAAAACTGTTTTTT.

The J gene is TRBJ2-2, the V gene TRBV5-1; a weak D match, TRBD1 (6 bases). Trimming pared 0 bases from V and 4 bases from J, leaving 10 bases between. The CDR3 contains 15 residues. Germline CDR1 SGHRS, CDR2 YFSETQ. The DNA for the CDR3 is TGCGCCAGCAGCTTGGCCCAGGGGTCCACCGGGGAGCTGTTTTTT. Translating it yields CASSLAQGSTGELFF.

This chain connects TRBV20-1 to TRBJ2-4; 13 nucleotides align to TRBD2. Germline V gene sequence: CDR1 DFQATT, CDR2 SNEGSKA (reference sequence). CDR3 length: 17 amino acids. V dropped 3 bases and J dropped 3; count of bases not matched to a gene: 8. The CDR3 loop reads CSASVLAGGLGKNIQYF. Written as DNA, the CDR3 is TGCAGTGCTAGTGTACTAGCGGGAGGGCTAGGCAAAAACATTCAGTACTTC.

This rearrangement joins TRBV5-5 to TRBJ1-6; D not resolved. Germline loops: CDR1 SGHKS, CDR2 YYEKEE (reference sequence). V was cut by 4 bases and J by 0 bases, with 8 bases left in between. The CDR3 loop spans 15 amino acids. The CDR3 DNA reads as TGTGCCAGCAGCCCGGGCCTCTCCTATAATTCACCCCTCCACTTT. Translating it yields CASSPGLSYNSPLHF.

The gene calls are TRBV30 and TRBJ1-5; D may be TRBD1 (5 bases). V gave up 0 bases and J gave up 3 bases, with 9 bases separating them. The CDR3 sequence is 14 residues long. The germline V gene encodes CDR1 GTSNPN and CDR2 SVGIG (reference sequence). This chain's CDR3 is CAWSVIGANQPQHF. The CDR3 DNA sequence: TGTGCCTGGAGTGTAATAGGGGCCAATCAGCCCCAGCATTTT.

The DNA for the CDR3 is TGTGCCATCGCACTAGCGGGAGGGCCCTATGAGCAGTTCTTC. As protein: CAIALAGGPYEQFF. The chain has TRBV28 and TRBJ2-1; 13 bases line up with TRBD2. The V segment lost 10 bases and the J segment 8 bases; nucleotides outside the gene matches: 8. The CDR3 spans 14 residues. Germline CDR1 is MDHEN and CDR2 is SYDVKM.

This clone was observed once. This rearrangement joins TRBV6-1 to TRBJ2-4; D not resolved. The germline V gene has CDR1 MNHNS and CDR2 SASEGT. Trimming took off 4 bases at V and 0 bases at J, with 22 bases between the two ends. The CDR3 is 19 residues long. The CDR3 protein is CASSGNVQAPGLAKNIQYF. As DNA, the CDR3 is TGTGCCAGCAGTGGGAATGTCCAGGCGCCCGGTTTAGCCAAAAACATTCAGTACTTC.

The V call is TRBV6-5, the J call TRBJ1-4; 8 bases map to TRBD1. In germline, CDR1 is MNHEY, CDR2 SVGAGI. The CDR3 is made up of 15 amino acids. Trimming cost V 5 bases and J 8 bases; bases outside gene matches: 10. The CDR3 region is CASSPTGVAGEKLFF. The CDR3 coding sequence is TGTGCCAGCAGTCCGACAGGGGTCGCGGGGGAAAAACTGTTTTTT.

The chain combines TRBV6-5 with TRBJ2-7; no clear D gene. V lost 0 bases and J 3 bases, leaving 12 bases between the germline ends. Germline V gene sequence: CDR1 MNHEY, CDR2 SVGAGI. The CDR3 has 15 residues. The CDR3 sequence: CASSYSSGRGYEQYF. In DNA form, the CDR3 reads TGTGCCAGCAGTTACTCGAGTGGTCGCGGCTACGAGCAGTACTTC.

The chain employs TRBV5-1 and TRBJ1-2; 7 bases align to TRBD1. CDR1 SGHRS and CDR2 YFSETQ come from the germline V gene. CDR3 length equals 15 residues. J gave up 7 bases and V 0 bases, and 9 bases lay outside the gene matches. CDR3: CASSLGAGDSGGYTF. CDR3 nucleotides: TGCGCCAGCAGCTTGGGGGCCGGGGACAGCGGTGGCTACACCTTC.